This TCR beta chain was captured by sequencing in a study of T cell responses to AZD1222 COVID-19 vaccine. V lost 1 base to trimming and J lost 2 bases, with 11 bases between them. The CDR3 contains 16 residues. Germline V gene sequence: CDR1 KGHSH, CDR2 LQKENI. Using immunoSEQ multiplex PCR, the repertoire was profiled, and TCRdb retains in-frame clones only, with some absent. The sample lists approximately 100,000 clones; almost 90% were seen once. The sample consisted of peripheral blood, taken on day 0 of AZD1222 vaccination. The sequence was collected from an adult in good health. The rearrangement links TRBV18 to TRBJ1-4; D uncertain. The DNA for the CDR3 is TGTGCCAGCTCACCACAAAGGAGGGTGACTAATGAAAAACTGTTTTTT. This codes for CASSPQRRVTNEKLFF.